Presented here are 4 T cell receptor beta chains from one specimen sequenced in a study of cytomegalovirus exposure and HLA in healthy donors (dated by TCRdb to about 2017). The library was prepared using the immunoSEQ multiplex PCR assay. For the multiplex PCR, a mixture combining 60 forward primers for TCR Vbeta segments and 13 reverse primers for TCR Jbeta segments was used. Drawn from immuneACCESS, this table holds only the in-frame rearrangements with V and J called that TCRdb kept. Clones are partly lost; checked studies trace under half to an unresolved V gene and leave the rest unexplained. The sample records about 160,000 clones, around 80% of which are singletons. The ten largest clones capture 0.7% to 0.8% of the sample. Source material: PBMCs. The receptors were gathered from a female donor in good health and CMV-seronegative.

This clone was detected once. The gene calls are TRBV28 and TRBJ1-5; D unclear. The CDR3 spans 12 residues. Deletions cut 6 bases from V and 7 bases from J, with 10 bases between. Per germline, CDR1 MDHEN and CDR2 SYDVKM. The CDR3 DNA follows: TGTGCCAGCAGCATTATCGGGCAGCCCCAGCATTTT. It is translated as CASSIIGQPQHF.

This clone was seen only a few times. This rearrangement joins TRBV4-1 to TRBJ2-7, with 12 bases matching TRBD2. Germline V gene data show CDR1 as MGHRA and CDR2 as YSYEKL. The CDR3 runs to 15 residues. The V and J ends lost 3 bases and 5 bases, in that order; junction bases with no gene match: 5. The CDR3 nucleotides read TGCGCCAGCAGCCAGGCTAGCGGGGGGGCCGACGAGCAGTACTTC. This encodes CASSQASGGADEQYF.

V and J are TRBV15 and TRBJ2-7, with TRBD2 matching 8 bases. Germline lookup yields CDR1 LNHNV and CDR2 YYDKDF (reference sequence). The CDR3 runs 15 residues. J was trimmed by 5 bases and V by 0 bases; bases with no gene match: 6. DNA for the CDR3: TGTGCCACCAGCAGAGATCGAGGACTAGCTAACGAGCAGTACTTC. Protein sequence: CATSRDRGLANEQYF.

The rearrangement joins TRBV28 to TRBJ2-7, with 9 bases aligning to TRBD2. Germline V CDR1 and CDR2: MDHEN, SYDVKM. The CDR3 runs 11 residues. The V segment lost 5 bases and the J segment 9 bases; nucleotides outside the gene matches: 2. CDR3 sequence reads: CASSVTSGQYF. Here the CDR3 DNA reads TGTGCCAGCAGTGTGACTAGCGGGCAGTACTTC. Full variable domain (missing parts from reference TRBV28 and TRBJ2-7): DVKVTQSSRYLVKRTGEKVFLECVQDMDHENMFWYRQDPGLGLRLIYFSYDVKMKEKGDIPEGYSVSREKKERFSLILESASTNQTSMYLCASSVTSGQYFGPGTRLTVT.